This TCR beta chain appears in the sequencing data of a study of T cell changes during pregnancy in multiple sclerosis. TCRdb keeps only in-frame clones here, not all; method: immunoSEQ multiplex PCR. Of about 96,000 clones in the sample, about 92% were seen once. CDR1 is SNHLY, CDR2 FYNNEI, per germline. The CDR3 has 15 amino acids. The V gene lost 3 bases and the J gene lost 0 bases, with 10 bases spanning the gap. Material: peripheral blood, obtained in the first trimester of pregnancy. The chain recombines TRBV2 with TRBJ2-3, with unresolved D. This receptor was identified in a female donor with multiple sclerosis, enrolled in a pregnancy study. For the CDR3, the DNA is TGTGCCAGCAGTGATATTCGGAGAAGCACAGATACGCAGTATTTT. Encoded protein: CASSDIRRSTDTQYF.